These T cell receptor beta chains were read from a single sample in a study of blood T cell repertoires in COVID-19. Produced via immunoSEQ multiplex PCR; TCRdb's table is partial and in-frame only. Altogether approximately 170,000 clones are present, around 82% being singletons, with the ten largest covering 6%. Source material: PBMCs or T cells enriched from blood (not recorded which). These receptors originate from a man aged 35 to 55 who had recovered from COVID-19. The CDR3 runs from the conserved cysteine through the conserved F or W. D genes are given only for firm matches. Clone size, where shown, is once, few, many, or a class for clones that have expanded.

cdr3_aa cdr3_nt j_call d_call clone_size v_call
CASSLGRQNTEAFF TGTGCCAGCAGCTTAGGGAGGCAGAACACTGAAGCTTTCTTT TRBJ1-1 - - TRBV11-1
CASSSEGQINEKLFF TGCGCCAGCAGCTCCGAGGGACAGATCAATGAAAAACTGTTTTTT TRBJ1-4 TRBD1 - TRBV5-1
CASSVRGASTDTQYF TGTGCCAGCAGCGTCCGGGGGGCGAGCACAGATACGCAGTATTTT TRBJ2-3 - - TRBV9
CASSLQSDRVLEPQHF TGTGCCAGTAGTCTCCAATCGGACAGGGTGTTGGAGCCCCAGCATTTT TRBJ1-5 TRBD1 - TRBV19
CASSELTGTGNTIYF TGCGCCAGCAGTGAGTTGACAGGGACTGGAAACACCATATATTTT TRBJ1-3 TRBD1 few TRBV10-2
CAWGGTAMNTEAFF TGTGCCTGGGGCGGGACTGCTATGAACACTGAAGCTTTCTTT TRBJ1-1 - few TRBV30
CASSGTVGQETQYF TGTGCCAGCAGCGGGACAGTGGGCCAAGAGACCCAGTACTTC TRBJ2-5 TRBD1 few TRBV2
CASGLVLVTSSGNTIYF TGTGCTAGTGGTTTGGTACTCGTCACGAGCTCTGGAAACACCATATATTTT TRBJ1-3 - few TRBV12-5
CASSPRTKETQYF TGTGCCAGCAGCCCGCGGACAAAAGAGACCCAGTACTTC TRBJ2-5 - - TRBV14
CASTDSGKGDQPQHF TGTGCCAGCACCGATTCAGGGAAGGGGGATCAGCCCCAGCATTTT TRBJ1-5 - - TRBV3-1/TRBV3-2
CASSDSRGAVNSPLHF TGTGCCAGCAGTGATTCCAGGGGAGCAGTTAATTCACCCCTCCACTTT TRBJ1-6 - - TRBV25-1
CASSLATGPLGGYTF TGTGCCAGCAGCTTAGCGACAGGGCCGCTTGGGGGCTACACCTTC TRBJ1-2 TRBD1 - TRBV7-9
CASSLVLAGDTGELFF TGTGCCAGCAGCTTAGTACTAGCGGGGGACACCGGGGAGCTGTTTTTT TRBJ2-2 TRBD2 - TRBV11-2
CASSLGQGQYNEQFF TGTGCCAGCAGCTTAGGGCAGGGGCAATACAATGAGCAGTTCTTC TRBJ2-1 - - TRBV11-3
CASTEFRAHSTDTQYF TGCGCCAGCACCGAGTTTAGAGCCCACAGCACAGATACGCAGTATTTT TRBJ2-3 - - TRBV5-1
CASSFWRDTEAFF TGTGCCAGCAGCTTCTGGAGGGACACTGAAGCTTTCTTT TRBJ1-1 - many TRBV7-3
CASSPRVGSQSDGYTF TGTGCCAGCAGCCCCCGGGTGGGGAGTCAAAGCGATGGCTACACCTTC TRBJ1-2 - - TRBV3-1/TRBV3-2
CASSLGTKVNYGYTF TGTGCCAGCAGCTTGGGGACTAAAGTGAACTATGGCTACACCTTC TRBJ1-2 - - TRBV5-8